This TCR beta chain was captured in a study of shared clonotypes between healthy human individuals. CD45RO-negative, CCR7-positively selected cells formed the naive CD8 fraction, excluding terminally differentiated effector memory CD45RA+ cells. Profiling relied on immunoSEQ multiplex PCR, and the TCRdb table lists in-frame clones only, not all of them. The sample includes hundreds of thousands of clones, around 92% of them seen just once. V was trimmed by 4 bases and J by 5 bases, leaving 11 bases between them. This CDR3 has 13 amino acids. The V gene's germline CDR1 is SNHLY and CDR2 FYNNEI. The rearrangement uses TRBV2 and TRBJ1-1, with a tentative D call TRBD1 (5 bases). Sequenced: naive CD8+ T cells sorted from blood. The clonotype comes from a man aged 25 to 40 in good health. The CDR3 spells CASSGGAGTEAFF. The CDR3, as DNA: TGTGCCAGCAGTGGAGGGGCTGGAACTGAAGCTTTCTTT.